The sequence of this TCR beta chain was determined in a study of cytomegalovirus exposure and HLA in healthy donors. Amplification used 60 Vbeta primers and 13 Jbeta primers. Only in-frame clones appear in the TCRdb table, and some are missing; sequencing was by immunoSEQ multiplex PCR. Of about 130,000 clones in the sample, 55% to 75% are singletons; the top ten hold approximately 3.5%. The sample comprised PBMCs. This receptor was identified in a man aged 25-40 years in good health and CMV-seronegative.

CDR3 sequence reads: CASSLERYMNTEAFF. Written as DNA, the CDR3 is TGCGCCAGCAGCTTGGAGCGGTATATGAACACTGAAGCTTTCTTT. V and J are TRBV5-1 and TRBJ1-1; D gene ambiguous. Per the germline V gene, CDR1 is SGHRS and CDR2 is YFSETQ. V lost 0 bases, J lost 0 bases, and 9 bases lay in between. There are 15 residues in the CDR3.